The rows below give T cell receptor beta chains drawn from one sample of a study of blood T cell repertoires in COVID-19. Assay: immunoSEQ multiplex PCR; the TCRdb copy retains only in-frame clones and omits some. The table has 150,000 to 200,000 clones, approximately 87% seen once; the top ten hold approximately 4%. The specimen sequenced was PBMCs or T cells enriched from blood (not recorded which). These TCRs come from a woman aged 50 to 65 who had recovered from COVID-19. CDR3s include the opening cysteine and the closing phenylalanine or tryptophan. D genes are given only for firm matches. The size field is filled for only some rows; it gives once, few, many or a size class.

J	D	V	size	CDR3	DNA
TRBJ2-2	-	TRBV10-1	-	CASSSGPVGPGELFF	TGCGCCAGCAGTTCAGGCCCCGTCGGTCCCGGGGAGCTGTTTTTT
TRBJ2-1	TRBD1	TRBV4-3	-	CASSPGTGGYNEQFF	TGCGCCAGCAGCCCCGGGACAGGGGGCTACAATGAGCAGTTCTTC
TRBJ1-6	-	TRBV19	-	CASSSTPRNSPLHF	TGTGCCAGTAGTTCGACACCGCGTAATTCACCCCTCCACTTT
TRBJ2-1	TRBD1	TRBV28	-	CASSLRQGAYNEQFF	TGTGCCAGCAGTTTGAGACAGGGCGCCTACAATGAGCAGTTCTTC
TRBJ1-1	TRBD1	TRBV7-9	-	CASSKRGGQGGSEAFF	TGTGCCAGCAGCAAACGAGGAGGTCAGGGGGGTTCTGAAGCTTTCTTT
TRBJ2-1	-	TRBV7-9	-	CASSSGVPVIDEQFF	TGTGCCAGCAGCTCCGGGGTCCCGGTAATCGATGAGCAGTTCTTC
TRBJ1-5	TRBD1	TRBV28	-	CASRQNRDRESQPQHF	TGTGCCAGCAGACAGAACCGGGACAGGGAAAGTCAGCCCCAGCATTTT
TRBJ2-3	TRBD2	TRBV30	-	CAWSAGGGRYTQYF	TGTGCCTGGAGCGCGGGAGGAGGGCGGTATACGCAGTATTTT
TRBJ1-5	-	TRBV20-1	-	CSASKGPVNQPQHF	TGCAGTGCTAGTAAGGGGCCAGTCAATCAGCCCCAGCATTTT
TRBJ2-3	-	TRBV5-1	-	CASSLGTATDTQYF	TGCGCCAGCAGCTTGGGGACAGCCACAGATACGCAGTATTTT
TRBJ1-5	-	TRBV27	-	CASRRHYLSNQPQHF	TGTGCCAGCAGACGTCACTACCTGAGCAATCAGCCCCAGCATTTT
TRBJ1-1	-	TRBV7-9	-	CASTPLTEAFF	TGTGCCAGCACCCCCCTCACTGAAGCTTTCTTT
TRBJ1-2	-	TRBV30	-	CAWSVLPEGYTF	TGTGCCTGGAGTGTACTCCCGGAGGGCTACACCTTC
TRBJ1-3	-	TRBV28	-	CASSAGAPPNTIYF	TGTGCCAGCAGTGCAGGGGCTCCACCGAACACCATATATTTT
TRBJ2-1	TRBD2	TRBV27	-	CASSFERGGEEQFF	TGTGCCAGCAGTTTCGAGCGGGGGGGTGAGGAGCAGTTCTTC
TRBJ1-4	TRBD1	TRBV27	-	CATGTGGHEKLFF	TGTGCCACAGGGACAGGGGGCCATGAAAAACTGTTTTTT
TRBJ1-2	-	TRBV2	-	CASTWSQQGTRGYTF	TGTGCCAGTACCTGGTCCCAACAGGGTACTCGCGGCTACACCTTC
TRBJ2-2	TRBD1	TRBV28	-	CASGRTGGGTGELFF	TGTGCCAGCGGAAGGACAGGGGGAGGGACCGGGGAGCTGTTTTTT
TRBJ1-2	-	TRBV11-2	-	CASSLSAEYGYTF	TGTGCCAGCAGCTTGAGCGCCGAATATGGCTACACCTTC
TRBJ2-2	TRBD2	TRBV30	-	CAWSSGLALRGTGELFF	TGTGCCTGGAGTAGTGGACTAGCCCTAAGGGGGACCGGGGAGCTGTTTTTT
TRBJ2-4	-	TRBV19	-	CASSIGTALAKNIQYF	TGTGCCAGTAGTATTGGAACAGCCCTAGCCAAAAACATTCAGTACTTC
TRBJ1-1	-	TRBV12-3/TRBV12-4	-	CASSSGANAFF	TGTGCCAGCAGTTCAGGGGCTAACGCTTTCTTT
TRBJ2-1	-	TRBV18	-	CASSPTSGGNEQFF	TGTGCCAGCTCACCAACGTCTGGAGGGAATGAGCAGTTCTTC
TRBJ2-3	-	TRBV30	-	CAWSGPDTQYF	TGTGCCTGGAGCGGTCCAGATACGCAGTATTTT
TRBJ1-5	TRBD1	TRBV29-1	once	CSVATGDQPQHF	TGCAGCGTTGCTACAGGGGATCAGCCCCAGCATTTT
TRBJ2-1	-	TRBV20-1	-	CSASRGYEQFF	TGCAGTGCTAGTCGGGGGTATGAGCAGTTCTTC
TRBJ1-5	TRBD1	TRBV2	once	CASSPGQGHQPQHF	TGTGCCAGCAGCCCAGGACAGGGACATCAGCCCCAGCATTTT
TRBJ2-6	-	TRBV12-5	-	CASGLVLISGANVLTF	TGTGCTAGTGGTTTGGTACTGATCTCTGGGGCCAACGTCCTGACTTTC
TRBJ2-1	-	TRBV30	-	CAWRSVVEQFF	TGTGCCTGGAGGAGTGTTGTTGAGCAGTTCTTC
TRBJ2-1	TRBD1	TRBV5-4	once	CASRDDRDEQFF	TGTGCCAGCAGGGACGACAGGGACGAGCAGTTCTTC
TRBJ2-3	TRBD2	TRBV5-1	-	CASSSGLAASTDTQYF	TGCGCCAGCAGCTCGGGACTAGCGGCTAGCACAGATACGCAGTATTTT
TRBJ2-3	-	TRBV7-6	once	CASRLGPRGGTSTDTQYF	TGTGCCAGCAGGCTTGGCCCAAGGGGGGGGACTAGCACAGATACGCAGTATTTT
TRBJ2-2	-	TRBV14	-	CASRRDLYTGELFF	TGTGCCAGCAGACGGGACTTATACACCGGGGAGCTGTTTTTT
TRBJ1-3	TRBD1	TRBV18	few	CASSPGRGPDTIYF	TGTGCCAGCTCACCGGGCAGGGGGCCTGACACCATATATTTT
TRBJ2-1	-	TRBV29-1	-	CSVEGGADVLNEQFF	TGCAGCGTTGAGGGGGGGGCCGATGTATTGAATGAGCAGTTCTTC
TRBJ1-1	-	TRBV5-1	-	CASSLKGIGNTEAFF	TGCGCCAGCAGCTTAAAGGGGATAGGGAACACTGAAGCTTTCTTT
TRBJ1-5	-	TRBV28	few	CASQVGSQPQHF	TGTGCCAGCCAGGTGGGGAGTCAGCCCCAGCATTTT
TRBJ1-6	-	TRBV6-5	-	CASSDSLGAPLHF	TGTGCCAGCAGTGACTCACTCGGGGCACCCCTCCACTTT
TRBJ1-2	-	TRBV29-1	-	CSATRNNYGYTF	TGCAGCGCAACAAGAAATAACTATGGCTACACCTTC
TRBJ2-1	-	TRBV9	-	CASSVGTPSEQFF	TGTGCCAGCAGCGTAGGGACTCCCAGTGAGCAGTTCTTC